The 21 T cell receptor beta chains in this list originate from one sample, sequenced in a study of cytomegalovirus exposure and HLA in healthy donors. Primers for the PCR totalled 60 Vbeta and 13 Jbeta. This table comes from immunoSEQ multiplex PCR, and its TCRdb copy is limited to in-frame clones, with some not included. The table has under 200,000 clones, around 74% seen once. The sequenced material came from PBMCs. The origin of the receptors is a female donor in good health and CMV-seronegative.

This chain uses TRBV7-2 with TRBJ1-2, with 9 bases matching TRBD1. Germline-derived CDR1 and CDR2 are SGHTA and FQGNSA. The junction had 4 bases not matched to a gene; V was cut back by 5 bases and J by 6 bases. This CDR3 contains 13 residues. CDR3 loop: CASSVRDRDGYTF. In nucleotides, the CDR3 is TGTGCCAGCAGCGTCCGGGACAGGGATGGCTACACCTTC.

The J gene is TRBJ2-3, the V gene TRBV4-1; 7 nucleotides align to TRBD1. Trimming at V came to 4 bases and at J to 4 bases, leaving 20 bases not matched to a gene. CDR3 size: 19 residues. Germline values: CDR1 MGHRA, CDR2 YSYEKL. The CDR3 DNA reads TGCGCCAGCAGCCCCGAGACTATCTATGAGAGGGGGCGCCCAGATACGCAGTATTTT. Translated, it gives CASSPETIYERGRPDTQYF.

The chain couples TRBV18 to TRBJ1-4, with a tentative D call TRBD1 (5 bases). Germline loops: CDR1 KGHSH, CDR2 LQKENI. V dropped 4 bases and J dropped 5 bases, with 20 bases sitting between them. This CDR3 has 17 residues. CDR3 coding DNA: TGTGCCAGCTCACTTGAAACCATGGGGCAGGGAAATGAAAAACTGTTTTTT. Translated, it gives CASSLETMGQGNEKLFF.

The chain combines TRBV11-2 with TRBJ2-5; D may be TRBD2 (6 bases). Looked up from germline, CDR1 is SGHAT and CDR2 is FQNNGV. There are 17 residues in the CDR3. V was shortened by 0 bases and J by 7 bases, with 21 bases between the two germline ends. The CDR3, as DNA: TGTGCCAGCAGCTTAGATTTCCCTCACCTAGCGCCGGGGACCCAGTACTTC. This codes for CASSLDFPHLAPGTQYF.

This clone was picked up one time. This rearrangement joins TRBV30 to TRBJ2-2; 12 bases map to TRBD1. V shed 3 bases and J 1 base; nucleotides not matched to a gene: 9. CDR3 length: 18 amino acids. Germline V lookup: CDR1 GTSNPN, CDR2 SVGIG (reference sequence). CDR3 loop: CAWRPPGQGARNTGELFF. Written as DNA, the CDR3 is TGTGCCTGGAGACCCCCGGGACAGGGGGCGCGGAACACCGGGGAGCTGTTTTTT.

The gene calls are TRBV28 and TRBJ2-7, with 7 nucleotides matching TRBD1. The CDR3 is 15 residues long. Germline V gene lookup returns CDR1 MDHEN and CDR2 SYDVKM. J gave up 0 bases and V 6 bases, and 8 bases lay outside the gene matches. CDR3 DNA sequence: TGTGCCAGCAGACTTCGACAGGGCTACTCCTACGAGCAGTACTTC. It yields the protein CASRLRQGYSYEQYF.

J is TRBJ1-5 and V is TRBV6-5; possibly TRBD1 for D (6 bases). The CDR3 covers 15 residues. Trimming removed 2 bases at V and 3 bases at J, with 11 bases between. CDR1 is MNHEY and CDR2 is SVGAGI in the germline V gene. This CDR3 reads CASSYRTGSNQPQHF. The CDR3 DNA is TGTGCCAGCAGTTACAGAACAGGGTCCAATCAGCCCCAGCATTTT.

This chain uses TRBV27 with TRBJ2-5, with D tentatively TRBD2 (5 bases). In germline, CDR1 is MNHEY, CDR2 SMNVEV (reference sequence). V gave up 5 bases and J gave up 2 bases, with 12 bases separating them. The CDR3 totals 14 residues. CDR3 region: CASSRGLLQETQYF. Written as DNA, the CDR3 is TGTGCCAGCAGTCGAGGACTGTTACAAGAGACCCAGTACTTC.

The chain combines TRBV2 with TRBJ2-3; 10 positions match TRBD2. The CDR3 runs to 16 residues. V dropped 3 bases and J dropped 5; count of bases not matched to a gene: 8. Germline V gene sequence: CDR1 SNHLY, CDR2 FYNNEI. As DNA, the CDR3 is TGTGCCAGCAGTGACGTAGCGGGAGGAAAAATAGATACGCAGTATTTT. Translating it yields CASSDVAGGKIDTQYF.

This clone was counted a few times. This chain joins TRBV5-1 and TRBJ2-1, with 14 bases fitting TRBD2. The CDR3 runs to 18 residues. J lost 4 bases, V lost 0 bases, and 6 bases had no gene match. Germline assignment: CDR1 SGHRS and CDR2 YFSETQ. The CDR3 bases are TGCGCCAGCAGCTTGGGACTAGCGGGAGGGCCAGGTTACAATGAGCAGTTCTTC. Encoded protein: CASSLGLAGGPGYNEQFF.

The gene calls are TRBV7-2 and TRBJ2-7; tentatively, D is TRBD2 (6 bases). V gave up 4 bases and J gave up 3 bases, with 10 bases separating them. The CDR3 totals 13 residues. CDR1 is SGHTA, CDR2 FQGNSA, per germline. The CDR3: CASSSRDGYEQYF. CDR3 sequence (DNA): TGTGCCAGCAGCTCGCGGGACGGCTACGAGCAGTACTTC.

V usage is TRBV27 and J usage is TRBJ2-7; D unclear. CDR3 length equals 12 residues. CDR1 and CDR2 (germline): MNHEY, SMNVEV (reference sequence). The germline V and J ends were trimmed by 4 bases and 3 bases, with 7 bases remaining between them. This CDR3 is CASSYPGYEQYF. The CDR3 DNA reads as TGTGCCAGCAGTTATCCCGGCTACGAGCAGTACTTC.

This chain joins TRBV5-1 and TRBJ2-2; 11 bases match TRBD2. J gave up 1 base and V 2 bases, and 1 base lay outside the gene matches. The CDR3 runs to 16 residues. CDR1 SGHRS and CDR2 YFSETQ come from the germline V gene. The DNA for the CDR3 is TGCGCCAGCAGCTTTGGACTAGCGGGGAACACCGGGGAGCTGTTTTTT. Its translation is CASSFGLAGNTGELFF.

The chain combines TRBV9 with TRBJ2-4, with TRBD2 identical over 8 bases. The CDR3 loop spans 19 amino acids. The V gene's germline CDR1 is SGDLS and CDR2 YYNGEE. The V gene end was trimmed by 2 bases and the J gene end by 2 bases; junction bases not matched to a gene: 15. The CDR3 protein is CASSVASGSASPSKNIQYF. CDR3 sequence (DNA): TGTGCCAGCAGCGTCGCTAGCGGGTCTGCTAGCCCTTCCAAAAACATTCAGTACTTC.

The chain combines TRBV7-3 with TRBJ2-1, with a tentative D call TRBD2 (6 bases). Trimming left V 1 base short and J 7 bases short, with 11 bases between. The CDR3 is 14 residues long. Germline CDR1 reads SGHTA; CDR2 reads FQGTGA. CDR3 sequence (DNA): TGTGCCAGCAGCTTAAGCGGGGCGGGTAATGAGCAGTTCTTC. Protein: CASSLSGAGNEQFF.

This clone was recorded once. The chain employs TRBV7-9 and TRBJ2-7; TRBD1 matches at 9 bases. V shed 1 base and J 5 bases; nucleotides not matched to a gene: 6. This CDR3 has 15 residues. Germline V gene sequence: CDR1 SEHNR, CDR2 FQNEAQ (reference sequence). CDR3 in amino acids: CASSLGRGQGDEQYF. The CDR3 DNA reads TGTGCCAGCAGCTTAGGGAGGGGACAGGGCGACGAGCAGTACTTC.

This chain links TRBV20-1 with TRBJ2-3; TRBD1 is a possible D gene (6 bases). The CDR3 runs 11 residues. Germline CDR1 and CDR2: DFQATT and SNEGSKA (reference sequence). Trimming shortened V by 6 bases and J by 4 bases, and 8 bases separated the two germline ends. The CDR3 spells CSAEGADTQYF. The DNA of the CDR3 is TGCAGTGCAGAGGGGGCAGATACGCAGTATTTT.

The V gene is TRBV2, the J gene TRBJ2-2; unclear D gene. Trimming cost V 5 bases and J 0 bases, with 10 bases left between them. The germline V gene has CDR1 SNHLY and CDR2 FYNNEI. CDR3 size: 15 residues. The CDR3 region is CASSNRVSNTGELFF. The CDR3 bases are TGTGCCAGCAGTAATCGGGTTTCGAACACCGGGGAGCTGTTTTTT.

The V call is TRBV27, the J call TRBJ2-7; TRBD1 matches at 7 bases. The junction had 9 bases not matched to a gene; V was cut back by 5 bases and J by 2 bases. From germline, CDR1 is MNHEY and CDR2 SMNVEV (reference sequence). This CDR3 has 15 residues. Here the CDR3 DNA reads TGTGCCAGCAGTCCGACCGGGACAGCCGCCTACGAGCAGTACTTC. It encodes CASSPTGTAAYEQYF.

This clone showed up just once. CDR3 loop: CASSTETSTDTQYF. CDR3 bases: TGCGCCAGCAGCACCGAGACTAGCACAGATACGCAGTATTTT. The chain uses TRBV5-1 and TRBJ2-3; D gene uncertain. Between the trimmed V and J ends, which lost 4 bases and 0 bases, there was a span of 9 bases. The CDR3 is made up of 14 amino acids. The germline V gene has CDR1 SGHRS and CDR2 YFSETQ.

The chain links TRBV14 to TRBJ2-1; 9 bases map to TRBD2. Germline trimming cut 0 bases from V and 12 bases from J; bases unmatched to any gene: 6. In germline, CDR1 is SGHDN, CDR2 FVKESK. The length of the CDR3 is 14 residues. CDR3 sequence: CASSQEVEAGGQFF. CDR3 DNA: TGTGCCAGCAGCCAAGAGGTTGAAGCGGGGGGGCAGTTCTTC.